This T cell receptor beta chain was found in a study of neurological immune-mediated disorders. This clonotype was picked up many times. Its target is not known. The cDNA was synthesized by means of template-switch 5'RACE, which was carried out with 10-nucleotide random UMIs. TCRdb fed the 5' RACE reads into MiXCR, producing one record per CDR3 protein. The sample includes roughly 80,000 distinct CDR3 sequences, about a sixth seen only once; the top ten take about 16%. The CDR3 length is 14 residues. Trimming stripped 0 bases from V and 7 bases from J, with 10 bases between. In germline, CDR1 is SGHRS, CDR2 YFSETQ. General study results and limits: Expanded clones shared no identical CDR3 amino acid sequences across subjects, which suggested private TCR-beta repertoires in all groups.

Sequenced sample: PBMCs. The sequence was obtained from a woman between 35 and 50 years old in good health. V usage is TRBV5-1 and J usage is TRBJ2-2; D is possibly TRBD1 (5 bases). CDR3 protein: CASSLDRLGGELFF. Written as DNA, the CDR3 is TGCGCCAGCAGCTTGGACAGGCTAGGCGGGGAGCTGTTTTTT.